Shown below are 9 T cell receptor beta chains from a single sample sequenced in a study of T-cell memory formation after mild COVID-19. TCRdb independently ran MiXCR on the 5' RACE reads; one entry per CDR3 protein. The data show around 370,000 distinct CDR3 sequences, over 20% seen once. The sample taken for sequencing was PBMCs or a T cell subset sorted from them (not recorded which). These receptors all come from an adult woman who had mild COVID-19 (a few samples of this study predate the infection). Cell type and time point are not known.

This clonotype was seen more than once but under ten times. The chain couples TRBV7-3 to TRBJ2-5; TRBD2 matches at 9 bases. Germline V gene lookup returns CDR1 SGHTA and CDR2 FQGTGA. The ends lost 5 bases at V and 1 base at J; junction bases unmatched: 11. This CDR3 is 17 amino acids long. The CDR3 DNA follows: TGTGCCAGCAGCCCACATTTAGCGGGGGCCTCCCAAGAGACCCAGTACTTC. This encodes CASSPHLAGASQETQYF.

This clonotype was counted a few times. The chain has TRBV12-3 or TRBV12-4 and TRBJ2-7; TRBD1 matches 9 bases. The CDR3 totals 15 residues. J was trimmed by 5 bases and V by 6 bases; bases with no gene match: 11. The CDR3 reads CASSAPGQGTHEQYF. CDR3 nucleotide sequence: TGTGCCAGCAGCGCGCCGGGACAGGGAACCCACGAGCAGTACTTC.

The V and J genes are TRBV20-1 and TRBJ1-4; weak D call: TRBD1 (5 bases). CDR3 length: 16 residues. The V gene lost 0 bases and the J gene lost 7 bases, with 18 bases spanning the gap. The germline CDR1 and CDR2 sequences are DFQATT and SNEGSKA (reference sequence). The CDR3 protein is CSARDPRDPGTEKLFF. The CDR3 DNA reads as TGCAGTGCTAGAGATCCCCGGGACCCTGGTACTGAAAAACTGTTTTTT.

The chain combines TRBV12-3 or TRBV12-4 with TRBJ2-1; 14 bases are shared with TRBD2. V gave up 8 bases and J gave up 6 bases; unmatched junction bases: 0. The CDR3 loop spans 13 amino acids. The CDR3 DNA reads TGTGCCAGCGGGACTAGCGGGAGCAATGAGCAGTTCTTC. Translated, it gives CASGTSGSNEQFF.

This clonotype was seen at least ten times. V usage is TRBV18 and J usage is TRBJ1-1, with TRBD1 as a possible D gene (6 bases). From germline, CDR1 is KGHSH and CDR2 LQKENI. V lost 3 bases and J lost 4, with 18 bases in between. This CDR3 region has 16 residues. CDR3 DNA sequence: TGTGCCAGCTCACCGAACGACCCGGGAGGGGGCACTGAAGCTTTCTTT. It codes for CASSPNDPGGGTEAFF.

This clonotype showed up just a few times. V is TRBV5-5 and J is TRBJ2-3; 14 bases are a match to TRBD2. From germline, CDR1 is SGHKS and CDR2 YYEKEE (reference sequence). CDR3 length: 16 residues. Germline trimming cut 5 bases from V and 4 bases from J; bases unmatched to any gene: 6. The CDR3 nucleotides read TGTGCCAGCAGGCAGACTAGCGGGGGGGCCCCAGATACGCAGTATTTT. Translated: CASRQTSGGAPDTQYF.

This chain joins TRBV7-8 and TRBJ1-5; D uncertain. The V end lost 7 bases, the J end lost 0 bases, and 7 bases lay between the germline ends. This CDR3 is 13 amino acids long. CDR1 and CDR2 (germline): SGHVS, FQNEAQ. The CDR3 coding sequence is TGTGCCAGCACCGAAAATAGCAATCAGCCCCAGCATTTT. Protein product: CASTENSNQPQHF.

This clonotype was counted a few times. This rearrangement joins TRBV9 to TRBJ2-5; 9 positions match TRBD2. The junction had 3 bases not matched to a gene; V was cut back by 1 base and J by 5 bases. The CDR3 loop spans 14 amino acids. Germline CDR1 SGDLS, CDR2 YYNGEE. This CDR3 reads CASSVSSGRETQYF. As DNA, the CDR3 is TGTGCCAGCAGCGTATCGAGCGGGAGGGAGACCCAGTACTTC.

The table lists this clonotype with many counts. The chain has TRBV24-1 and TRBJ2-1, with D possibly called TRBD1 or TRBD2 (5 bases each). The germline V gene encodes CDR1 KGHDR and CDR2 SFDVKD. This CDR3 is built from 19 residues. The germline V and J ends were trimmed by 4 bases and 0 bases, with 21 bases remaining between them. This CDR3 is CATSDEGPTLSCSYNEQFF. The CDR3 DNA reads TGTGCCACCAGTGACGAGGGGCCTACCCTTAGTTGCTCCTACAATGAGCAGTTCTTC.